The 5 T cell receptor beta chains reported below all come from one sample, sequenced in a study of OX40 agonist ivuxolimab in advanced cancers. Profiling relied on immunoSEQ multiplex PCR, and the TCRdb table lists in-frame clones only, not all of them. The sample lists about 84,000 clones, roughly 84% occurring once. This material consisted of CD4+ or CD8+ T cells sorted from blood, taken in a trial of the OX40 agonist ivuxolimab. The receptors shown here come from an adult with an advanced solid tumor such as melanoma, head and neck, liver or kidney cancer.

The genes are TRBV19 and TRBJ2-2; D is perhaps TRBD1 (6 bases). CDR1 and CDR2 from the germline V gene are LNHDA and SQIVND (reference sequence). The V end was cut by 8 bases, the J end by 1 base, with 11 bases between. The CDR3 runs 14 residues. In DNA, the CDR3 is TGTGCCAGTCGAGGGGGAAAGAACACCGGGGAGCTGTTTTTT. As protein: CASRGGKNTGELFF.

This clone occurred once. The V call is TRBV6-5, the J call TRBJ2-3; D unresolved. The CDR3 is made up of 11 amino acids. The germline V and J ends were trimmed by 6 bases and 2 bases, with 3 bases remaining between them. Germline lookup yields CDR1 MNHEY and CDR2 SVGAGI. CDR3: CASRTTDTQYF. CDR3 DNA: TGTGCCAGCAGAACCACAGATACGCAGTATTTT.

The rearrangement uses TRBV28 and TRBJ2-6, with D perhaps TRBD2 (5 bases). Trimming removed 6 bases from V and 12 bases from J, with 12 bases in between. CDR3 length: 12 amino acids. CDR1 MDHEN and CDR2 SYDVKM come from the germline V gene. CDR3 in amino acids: CASSSPAGVLTF. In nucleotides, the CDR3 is TGTGCCAGCAGCTCCCCCGCGGGCGTCCTGACTTTC.

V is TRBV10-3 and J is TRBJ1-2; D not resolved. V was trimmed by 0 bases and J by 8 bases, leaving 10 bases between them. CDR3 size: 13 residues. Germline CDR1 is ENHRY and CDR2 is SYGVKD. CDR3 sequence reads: CAISESRAVGYTF. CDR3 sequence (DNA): TGTGCCATCAGTGAGTCGCGGGCCGTCGGCTACACCTTC.

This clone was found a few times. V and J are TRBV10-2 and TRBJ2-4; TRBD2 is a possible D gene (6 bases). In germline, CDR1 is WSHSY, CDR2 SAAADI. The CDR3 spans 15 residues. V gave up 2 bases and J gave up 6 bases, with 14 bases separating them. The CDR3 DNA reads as TGCGCCAGCAGTGAGCAGCTGGGGGGACCAAACATTCAGTACTTC. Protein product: CASSEQLGGPNIQYF.